The 2 T cell receptor beta chains below all came from one sample that was sequenced in a study of T cell changes during pregnancy in multiple sclerosis. Assay: immunoSEQ multiplex PCR; the TCRdb copy retains only in-frame clones and omits some. Among tens of thousands of clones listed, 93% were seen once. Sequences were derived from CD8+ T cells from peripheral blood mononuclear cells, sampled in the second trimester of pregnancy. The receptors stem from a female donor with multiple sclerosis, enrolled in a pregnancy study.

This sequence joins TRBV10-3 and TRBJ2-3, with 10 bases aligning to TRBD2. V dropped 7 bases and J dropped 0; count of bases not matched to a gene: 4. CDR3 length: 15 amino acids. Germline CDR1 and CDR2: ENHRY and SYGVKD. CDR3 nucleotide sequence: TGTGCCATCATGGCTAGCGGGAGTAGCACAGATACGCAGTATTTT. Amino acid sequence: CAIMASGSSTDTQYF.

The rearrangement joins TRBV13 to TRBJ1-2; TRBD1 aligns across 11 bases. CDR1 and CDR2 (germline): PRHDT, FYEKMQ (reference sequence). The CDR3 loop spans 15 amino acids. Losses at the gene ends were 5 bases for V and 5 bases for J; bases not matched to a gene: 7. The CDR3 sequence is CASSPSGQGAYGYTF. The CDR3 DNA reads as TGTGCCAGCAGCCCCTCCGGACAGGGGGCATATGGCTACACCTTC.